This entry lists 20 T cell receptor beta chains sequenced from one sample in a study of Tregs in tolerant kidney transplant recipients. Sequencing used immunoSEQ multiplex PCR; TCRdb keeps in-frame clones, though not all of them. In the table there are about 69,000 clones, around nine tenths of which are singletons. Material: CD4+ T cells from blood, obtained before the transplant. Receptors originate from a human donor who received a combined kidney and bone marrow transplant.

V and J are TRBV6-6 and TRBJ1-5, with D perhaps matching TRBD1 (6 bases). Germline assignment: CDR1 MNHNY and CDR2 SVGAGI (reference sequence). Trimming removed 6 bases at V and 4 bases at J, with 13 bases between. The CDR3 extends over 14 amino acids. Written as DNA, the CDR3 is TGTGCCAGCAGCCTACAGGGCCCTAATCAGCCCCAGCATTTT. This sequence encodes CASSLQGPNQPQHF.

This chain uses TRBV5-1 with TRBJ2-7, with TRBD2 matching over 10 bases. Germline values: CDR1 SGHRS, CDR2 YFSETQ. Trimming at V came to 1 base and at J to 7 bases, leaving 8 bases not matched to a gene. CDR3 length: 15 residues. The CDR3 sequence is CASSLFTSGTSEQYF. Written as DNA, the CDR3 is TGCGCCAGCAGCTTGTTTACTAGCGGGACCTCGGAGCAGTACTTC.

The CDR3 DNA reads TGTGCCAGCAGATTCCTAGGGGACACCGGGGAGCTGTTTTTT. This translates into CASRFLGDTGELFF. This chain links TRBV6-5 with TRBJ2-2; tentatively, D is TRBD1 (5 bases). V shed 6 bases and J shed 3 bases, with 11 bases lying between them. The CDR3 is 14 residues long. Germline-derived CDR1 and CDR2 are MNHEY and SVGAGI.

The chain is built from TRBV5-6 and TRBJ2-3; 12 bases map to TRBD2. There are 18 residues in the CDR3. V lost 1 base to trimming and J lost 1 base; unmatched junction nucleotides: 7. Germline V lookup: CDR1 SGHDT, CDR2 YYEEEE. The CDR3 DNA reads TGTGCCAGCAGCTTGCTAGCGGGAGGGATGGCGGGCACAGATACGCAGTATTTT. Encoded protein: CASSLLAGGMAGTDTQYF.

This chain connects TRBV19 to TRBJ1-5; tentatively, D is TRBD1 (5 bases). The CDR3 has 15 amino acids. V lost 3 bases, J lost 6 bases, and 15 bases lay in between. Germline values: CDR1 LNHDA, CDR2 SQIVND (reference sequence). The CDR3 bases are TGTGCCAGTAGTATGGGGACCTCGGAGGGTCAGCCCCAGCATTTT. This sequence encodes CASSMGTSEGQPQHF.

This clone was counted a single time. The chain is built from TRBV28 and TRBJ1-3; 8 nucleotides match TRBD1. This CDR3 contains 15 residues. The trim removed 6 bases at V and 2 bases at J, leaving 6 bases unmatched. Germline V CDR1 and CDR2: MDHEN, SYDVKM. The DNA of the CDR3 is TGTGCCAGCAGCTATTTCAGGGGGCCTGGAAACACCATATATTTT. Translated: CASSYFRGPGNTIYF.

The V call is TRBV19, the J call TRBJ1-5; perhaps TRBD1 as D (6 bases). CDR1 is LNHDA and CDR2 is SQIVND in the germline V gene (reference sequence). Trimming pared 6 bases from V and 6 bases from J, leaving 21 bases between. The CDR3 runs to 16 residues. The CDR3 is CASRGSPDSRSQPQHF. CDR3 coding DNA: TGTGCCAGTAGGGGTTCGCCGGACAGTAGGAGTCAGCCCCAGCATTTT.

The chain is built from TRBV29-1 and TRBJ1-2, with 7 bases that match TRBD1. Germline trimming cut 8 bases from V and 7 bases from J; bases unmatched to any gene: 10. The germline gives CDR1 SQVTM, CDR2 ANQGSEA. This CDR3 region has 12 residues. CDR3 DNA sequence: TGCAGCCTCGGAGGGGGCGTAGGTGGCTACACCTTC. It is translated as CSLGGGVGGYTF.

This chain links TRBV19 with TRBJ2-7, with TRBD1 identical over 7 bases. The germline CDR1 and CDR2 sequences are LNHDA and SQIVND (reference sequence). V dropped 6 bases and J dropped 4; count of bases not matched to a gene: 6. This CDR3 contains 13 residues. CDR3 DNA: TGTGCCAGTAGCTCCGGGACAGCATACGAGCAGTACTTC. Its protein product is CASSSGTAYEQYF.

The genes are TRBV19 and TRBJ2-7, with 7 bases that match TRBD1. CDR3 size: 14 residues. V lost 5 bases to trimming and J lost 7 bases; unmatched junction nucleotides: 11. From germline, CDR1 is LNHDA and CDR2 SQIVND (reference sequence). The CDR3 here is CASSPGTVPGEQYF. CDR3 bases: TGTGCCAGTAGTCCAGGGACAGTTCCGGGGGAGCAGTACTTC.

This rearrangement joins TRBV9 to TRBJ2-3; TRBD1 agrees at 7 bases. V lost 6 bases and J lost 2; bases outside the gene matches: 3. Germline CDR1 reads SGDLS; CDR2 reads YYNGEE. The CDR3 is made up of 13 amino acids. CDR3 loop: CASTGQVTDTQYF. CDR3 coding DNA: TGTGCCAGCACCGGACAGGTCACAGATACGCAGTATTTT.

V gene TRBV10-1 combines with J gene TRBJ2-1; 10 nucleotides line up with TRBD2. CDR1 and CDR2 from the germline V gene are WNHNN and SYGVQD (reference sequence). V was clipped by 0 bases and J by 0 bases; unmatched bases: 8. The CDR3 contains 19 residues. The CDR3 DNA reads as TGCGCCAGCAGTGAGTCGAGGACTAGCGGATTCAGCTCCTACAATGAGCAGTTCTTC. This gives the protein CASSESRTSGFSSYNEQFF.

The rearrangement joins TRBV5-1 to TRBJ2-1; TRBD2 matches at 7 bases. V was clipped by 0 bases and J by 9 bases; unmatched bases: 9. Germline CDR1 is SGHRS and CDR2 is YFSETQ. The CDR3 is 15 amino acids. This CDR3 is CASSLAGRELLEQFF. CDR3 DNA sequence: TGCGCCAGCAGCTTGGCCGGGCGGGAGCTTCTTGAGCAGTTCTTC.

The rearrangement joins TRBV2 to TRBJ1-1, with 8 bases matching TRBD1. The CDR3 runs to 15 residues. After removal of 5 bases from V and 11 bases from J, the junction contained 16 bases not matched to a gene. The germline V gene encodes CDR1 SNHLY and CDR2 FYNNEI. Written as DNA, the CDR3 is TGTGCCAGCAGTCGCCGGACAGGGAAGCCCCTAGGTGCTTTCTTT. It is translated as CASSRRTGKPLGAFF.

This chain links TRBV7-2 with TRBJ2-7; 7 bases are shared with TRBD2. The CDR3 is 17 residues long. CDR1 is SGHTA, CDR2 FQGNSA, per germline. J gave up 2 bases and V 3 bases, and 13 bases lay outside the gene matches. The CDR3 reads CASSFTTGGADTYEQYF. Here the CDR3 DNA reads TGTGCCAGCAGCTTTACGACGGGGGGTGCAGACACCTACGAGCAGTACTTC.

There are a few counts of this clone. V gene TRBV6-5 combines with J gene TRBJ2-7; 8 bases match TRBD2. The CDR3 loop spans 16 amino acids. V dropped 2 bases and J dropped 0; count of bases not matched to a gene: 6. Germline values: CDR1 MNHEY, CDR2 SVGAGI. The CDR3 loop reads CASSYAWTSSSYEQYF. CDR3 sequence (DNA): TGTGCCAGCAGTTACGCATGGACTAGCAGCTCCTACGAGCAGTACTTC.

This rearrangement joins TRBV5-1 to TRBJ2-1; D is undetermined. CDR3 size: 14 residues. With 5 bases removed from V and 2 bases from J, the gap between germline ends came to 11 bases. Germline V gives CDR1 SGHRS, CDR2 YFSETQ. The CDR3 here is CASSPLATYNEQFF. The CDR3 nucleotides read TGCGCCAGCAGTCCTTTAGCTACCTACAATGAGCAGTTCTTC.

The sample holds a few counts of this clone. At the DNA level, this CDR3 is encoded by other sequences in the same sample as well. The rearrangement joins TRBV7-2 to TRBJ1-2; the D is unclear. The germline V gene has CDR1 SGHTA and CDR2 FQGNSA. Trimming pared 5 bases from V and 1 base from J, leaving 5 bases between. This CDR3 has 12 residues. CDR3 nucleotide sequence: TGTGCCAGCAGCCGGGATAACTATGGCTACACCTTC. Amino acids: CASSRDNYGYTF.

The gene calls are TRBV6-6 and TRBJ2-3; tentatively, D is TRBD1 (6 bases). V was trimmed by 6 bases and J by 2 bases, leaving 12 bases between them. The germline gives CDR1 MNHNY, CDR2 SVGAGI (reference sequence). The CDR3 spans 14 residues. As DNA, the CDR3 is TGTGCCAGCAGATCCCGGGACAACACAGATACGCAGTATTTT. Amino acids: CASRSRDNTDTQYF.

The V and J genes are TRBV18 and TRBJ2-7; D remains ambiguous. V lost 2 bases and J lost 4, with 9 bases in between. CDR3 size: 13 residues. CDR1 KGHSH and CDR2 LQKENI come from the germline V gene. The CDR3 spells CASSPLEPYEQYF. The CDR3 bases are TGTGCCAGCTCACCATTAGAACCTTACGAGCAGTACTTC.